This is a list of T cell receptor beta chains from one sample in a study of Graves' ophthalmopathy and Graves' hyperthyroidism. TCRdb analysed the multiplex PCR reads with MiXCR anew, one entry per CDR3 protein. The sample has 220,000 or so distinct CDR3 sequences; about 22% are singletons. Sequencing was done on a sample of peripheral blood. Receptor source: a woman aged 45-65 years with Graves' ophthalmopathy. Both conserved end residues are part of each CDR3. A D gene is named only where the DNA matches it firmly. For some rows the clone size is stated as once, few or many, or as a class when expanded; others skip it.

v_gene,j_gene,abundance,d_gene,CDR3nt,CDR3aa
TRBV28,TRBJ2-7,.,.,TGTGCCAGCAGTTTCCAGGCGTCCTCCTACGAGCAGTACTTC,CASSFQASSYEQYF
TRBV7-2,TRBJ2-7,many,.,TGTGCCAGCAGCTGGGGGACGACCAGAGGCGAGCAGTACTTC,CASSWGTTRGEQYF
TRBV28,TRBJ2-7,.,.,TGTGCCAGCAGTACGGCCCTTAAAGGCTACGAGCAGTACTTC,CASSTALKGYEQYF
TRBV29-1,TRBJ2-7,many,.,TGCAGCGTTCTCTCTAACCGGGCCGCCTCCTACGAGCAGTACTTC,CSVLSNRAASYEQYF
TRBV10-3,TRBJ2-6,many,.,TGTGCCATTTCAAATCCAGCCTCTGGGGCCAACGTCCTGACTTTC,CAISNPASGANVLTF
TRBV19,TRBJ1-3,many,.,TGTGCCAGTAGTACCCAAAGCTCTGGAAACACCATATATTTT,CASSTQSSGNTIYF
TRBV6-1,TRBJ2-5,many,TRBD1,TGTGCCAGCAGTCGGACAGGGTTTGCGGAGACCCAGTACTTC,CASSRTGFAETQYF
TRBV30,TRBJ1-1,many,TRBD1,TGTGCCTGGAAATTACAGGGGGTGAACACTGAAGCTTTCTTT,CAWKLQGVNTEAFF
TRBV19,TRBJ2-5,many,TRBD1,TGTGCCAGTAGTACCGGACAGGACTTAGAGACCCAGTACTTC,CASSTGQDLETQYF
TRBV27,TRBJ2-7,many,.,TGTGCCAGCAGTTTATATCGCAGGGAAAAGTACGAGCAGTACTTC,CASSLYRREKYEQYF
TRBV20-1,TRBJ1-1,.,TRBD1,TGCAGTGCTGTGCAGGGGGCCACTGAAGCTTTCTTT,CSAVQGATEAFF
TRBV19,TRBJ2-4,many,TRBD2,TGTGCCAGTGGACTAGCGGGAGTCAAAAACATTCAGTACTTC,CASGLAGVKNIQYF
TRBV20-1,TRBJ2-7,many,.,TGCAGTGCTCACGGCCCTACCGTCGAGCAGTACTTC,CSAHGPTVEQYF
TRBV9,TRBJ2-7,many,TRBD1,TGTGCCAGCAGCCCCCGGGACAGGGAGTATCCCGGGACTCTTTACGAGCAGTACTTC,CASSPRDREYPGTLYEQYF
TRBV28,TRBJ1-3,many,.,TGTGCCACCAAGGACCTAGCTGGAAACACCATATATTTT,CATKDLAGNTIYF
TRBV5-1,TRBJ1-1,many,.,TGCGCCAGCAGCCCCAAAGCAGGGGCCGGACACTCGGACACTGAAGCTTTCTTT,CASSPKAGAGHSDTEAFF
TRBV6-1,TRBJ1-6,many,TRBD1,TGTGCCAGCAGTGAAGCCCAAGCGACAGGGACTTATAATTCACCCCTCCACTTT,CASSEAQATGTYNSPLHF
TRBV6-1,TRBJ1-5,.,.,TGTGCCAGCAGTGATAGAGAGCCCCAGCATTTT,CASSDREPQHF
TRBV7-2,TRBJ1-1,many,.,TGTGCCAGCAGCCTAGACGTCTTTCGGGCTTTCTTT,CASSLDVFRAFF
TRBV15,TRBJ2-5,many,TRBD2,TGTGCCACCAGCAGGGGGGGTAGCGGGGTTCAAGAGACCCAGTACTTC,CATSRGGSGVQETQYF
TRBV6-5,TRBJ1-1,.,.,TGTGCCAGCAGTTTCGACCTTCAAAACACTGAAGCTTTCTTT,CASSFDLQNTEAFF